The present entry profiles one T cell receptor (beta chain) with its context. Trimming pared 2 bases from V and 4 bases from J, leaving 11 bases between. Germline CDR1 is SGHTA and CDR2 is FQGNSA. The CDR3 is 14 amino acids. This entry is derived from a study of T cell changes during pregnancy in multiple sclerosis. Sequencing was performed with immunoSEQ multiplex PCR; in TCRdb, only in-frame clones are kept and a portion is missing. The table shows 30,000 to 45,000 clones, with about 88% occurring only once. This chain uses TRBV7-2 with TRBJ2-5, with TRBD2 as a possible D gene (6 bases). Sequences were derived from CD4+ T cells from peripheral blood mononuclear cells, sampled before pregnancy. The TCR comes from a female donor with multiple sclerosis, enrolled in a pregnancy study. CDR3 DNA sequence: TGTGCCAGCAGCTTAATAATGGGGGGAGAGACCCAGTACTTC. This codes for CASSLIMGGETQYF.